One and the same sample provided the 6 T cell receptor beta chains below, sequenced in a study of T cells in Graves' hyperthyroidism and ophthalmopathy. RNA transcripts provided the source from which TCR beta CDR3 regions were amplified. HTBI primers were the set used in a first-round RT-PCR of the TCR CDR3. TCRdb reprocessed the multiplex PCR reads with MiXCR, giving one entry per CDR3 protein. The table has around 500,000 distinct CDR3 sequences, around a fifth seen once. The sequencing sample was made of blood. Source of these receptors: a woman aged 70-85 years with Graves' ophthalmopathy.

This clonotype has more than one count but fewer than ten. The CDR3 protein is CASTPPASYNEQFF. DNA of the CDR3: TGTGCCAGCACCCCCCCCGCTTCCTACAATGAGCAGTTCTTC. The rearrangement links TRBV7-9 to TRBJ2-1; no reliable D call. V gave up 7 bases and J gave up 1 base, with 11 bases separating them. The CDR3 covers 14 residues. Looked up from germline, CDR1 is SEHNR and CDR2 is FQNEAQ (reference sequence).

The rearrangement uses TRBV20-1 and TRBJ2-3; 9 bases agree with TRBD2. The CDR3 loop spans 17 amino acids. Trimming removed 4 bases from V and 0 bases from J; junction bases left unmatched: 11. The germline V gene has CDR1 DFQATT and CDR2 SNEGSKA (reference sequence). CDR3 sequence (DNA): TGCAGTGCTACGACTAGCGGAGTGAGGGTTAGCACAGATACGCAGTATTTT. This gives the protein CSATTSGVRVSTDTQYF.

The V call is TRBV20-1, the J call TRBJ1-5; weak D call: TRBD1 (6 bases). The V gene's germline CDR1 is DFQATT and CDR2 SNEGSKA (reference sequence). V was pared by 1 base and J by 4 bases, with 8 bases between. This CDR3 contains 13 residues. For the CDR3, the DNA is TGCAGTGCTAGAGTACAGGGAAATCAGCCCCAGCATTTT. Translating it yields CSARVQGNQPQHF.

The chain is built from TRBV10-3 and TRBJ2-1, with a tentative D call TRBD1 (6 bases). With 7 bases removed from V and 1 base from J, the gap between germline ends came to 17 bases. Germline V gene sequence: CDR1 ENHRY, CDR2 SYGVKD. There are 16 residues in the CDR3. CDR3 amino acids: CAINKQGEGSYNEQFF. The CDR3 DNA reads as TGTGCCATCAATAAACAGGGAGAAGGGTCCTACAATGAGCAGTTCTTC.

As concerns this clonotype: A much larger clone differs from this one at a single base, so this may be a read error. The chain combines TRBV28 with TRBJ2-3, with unresolved D. In germline, CDR1 is MDHEN, CDR2 SYDVKM. The length of the CDR3 is 17 residues. CDR3 nucleotide sequence: TGTGTCAGCAGTACCTCCCATCTAGAGGTTAGCACAGATACGCAGTATTTT. This sequence encodes CVSSTSHLEVSTDTQYF.

This chain uses TRBV4-2 with TRBJ2-7; the D gene is possibly TRBD2 (5 bases). Trimming removed 3 bases at V and 4 bases at J, with 19 bases between. The CDR3 extends over 16 amino acids. The germline CDR1 and CDR2 sequences are LGHNA and YNFKEQ. CDR3 in amino acids: CASSQSPRGLGYEQYF. CDR3 DNA: TGTGCCAGCAGCCAGTCCCCGCGCGGGCTGGGTTACGAGCAGTACTTC.